These T cell receptor beta chains were read from a single sample in a study of T-cell memory formation after mild COVID-19. One entry per CDR3 protein, called by TCRdb with MiXCR from the 5' RACE reads. The repertoire consists of approximately 60,000 distinct CDR3 sequences, with around 10% occurring once and the leading ten covering around 1.2%. The material sequenced was PBMCs or a T cell subset sorted from them (not recorded which). Receptors were obtained from a man aged 18 to 35 who had mild COVID-19 (a few samples of this study predate the infection). Cell type and time point are not known. Each CDR3 is given with its conserved first and last residue. The D gene is left open where the match is weak. Where a row states a size, it is once, few, many or the class of an expanded clone; other rows omit it.

clone_size: -; d_call: TRBD1; v_call: TRBV20-1; j_call: TRBJ1-1; cdr3_nt: TGCAGTGCTAGAGGGGACAGTCTCATGAACACTGAAGCTTTCTTT; cdr3_aa: CSARGDSLMNTEAFF
clone_size: -; d_call: -; v_call: TRBV7-2; j_call: TRBJ1-1; cdr3_nt: TGTGCCAGCAGCTTAGGGTGGCAGAACACTGAAGCTTTCTTT; cdr3_aa: CASSLGWQNTEAFF
clone_size: many; d_call: TRBD2; v_call: TRBV7-2; j_call: TRBJ2-1; cdr3_nt: TGTGCCAGCTCACTCGGACTAGCGGGCGATGAGCAGTTCTTC; cdr3_aa: CASSLGLAGDEQFF
clone_size: few; d_call: -; v_call: TRBV3-1; j_call: TRBJ1-1; cdr3_nt: TGTGCCAGCAGCCAATTCTTGAGTAGTGAAGCTTTCTTT; cdr3_aa: CASSQFLSSEAFF
clone_size: many; d_call: TRBD1; v_call: TRBV4-2; j_call: TRBJ2-3; cdr3_nt: TGTGCCAGCAGCCAATCCCCGGGACAGGACACAGATACGCAGTATTTT; cdr3_aa: CASSQSPGQDTDTQYF
clone_size: many; d_call: -; v_call: TRBV5-1; j_call: TRBJ2-3; cdr3_nt: TGCGCCAGCAGCTTGTTGGGGCTAGAGATGGGACTCACAGATACGCAGTATTTT; cdr3_aa: CASSLLGLEMGLTDTQYF
clone_size: few; d_call: -; v_call: TRBV6-5; j_call: TRBJ1-2; cdr3_nt: TGTGCCAGCAGTTATGTGCAGGAGCCTAACTATGGCTACACCTTC; cdr3_aa: CASSYVQEPNYGYTF
clone_size: -; d_call: TRBD2; v_call: TRBV20-1; j_call: TRBJ2-5; cdr3_nt: TGCAGTGCCGTAGGGCGGGGGTCCCAAGAGACCCAGTACTTC; cdr3_aa: CSAVGRGSQETQYF
clone_size: many; d_call: -; v_call: TRBV5-1; j_call: TRBJ2-5; cdr3_nt: TGCGCCAGCAGCTTGGAGGGCTTACCCCAAGAGACCCAGTACTTC; cdr3_aa: CASSLEGLPQETQYF
clone_size: few; d_call: -; v_call: TRBV5-6; j_call: TRBJ2-7; cdr3_nt: TGTGCCAGCAGCTTGTTGTCTCGCGAGCAGTACTTC; cdr3_aa: CASSLLSREQYF
clone_size: -; d_call: -; v_call: TRBV5-1; j_call: TRBJ2-1; cdr3_nt: TGCGCCAGAAGCTTGGAGGGGAATGAGCAGTTCTTC; cdr3_aa: CARSLEGNEQFF
clone_size: -; d_call: -; v_call: TRBV12-3/TRBV12-4; j_call: TRBJ1-5; cdr3_nt: TGTGCCAGCAAGGCGGGTTTGAGACAGCCCCAGCATTTT; cdr3_aa: CASKAGLRQPQHF
clone_size: many; d_call: TRBD1; v_call: TRBV20-1; j_call: TRBJ2-1; cdr3_nt: TGCAGTGCCCCGAGTACCGGGACAGGGCACAATGAGCAGTTCTTC; cdr3_aa: CSAPSTGTGHNEQFF
clone_size: -; d_call: -; v_call: TRBV7-9; j_call: TRBJ1-2; cdr3_nt: TGTGCCAGCAGCTTAGGATCCAACTTCTATGGCTACACCTTC; cdr3_aa: CASSLGSNFYGYTF
clone_size: many; d_call: -; v_call: TRBV20-1; j_call: TRBJ1-2; cdr3_nt: TGCAGTGCAACCTCGGGGGACCGGAACTATGGCTACACCTTC; cdr3_aa: CSATSGDRNYGYTF
clone_size: many; d_call: TRBD1; v_call: TRBV4-3; j_call: TRBJ2-5; cdr3_nt: TGCGCCAGCAGCCTTGAACCGGGACAGGGAGAGACCCAGTACTTC; cdr3_aa: CASSLEPGQGETQYF
clone_size: many; d_call: -; v_call: TRBV5-1; j_call: TRBJ2-1; cdr3_nt: TGCGCCAGCAGCTTGGAAGGTAGGGGACATGAGCAGTTCTTC; cdr3_aa: CASSLEGRGHEQFF
clone_size: -; d_call: -; v_call: TRBV25-1; j_call: TRBJ1-1; cdr3_nt: TGTGCCAGCAGTTTGACGGGCAGGATGAACACTGAAGCTTTCTTT; cdr3_aa: CASSLTGRMNTEAFF
clone_size: many; d_call: -; v_call: TRBV5-1; j_call: TRBJ2-3; cdr3_nt: TGCGCCAGCAGCTTGGAGGGGGGCCCAGATACGCAGTATTTT; cdr3_aa: CASSLEGGPDTQYF
clone_size: few; d_call: TRBD1; v_call: TRBV6-2/TRBV6-3; j_call: TRBJ1-5; cdr3_nt: TGTGCCAGCAATATACAGGGGACCAGCAATCAGCCCCAGCATTTT; cdr3_aa: CASNIQGTSNQPQHF
clone_size: -; d_call: -; v_call: TRBV19; j_call: TRBJ2-2; cdr3_nt: TGTGCCAGTAGTGCGCTGGGGGCGCGGGCCGGGGAGCTGTTTTTT; cdr3_aa: CASSALGARAGELFF
clone_size: -; d_call: -; v_call: TRBV6-2/TRBV6-3; j_call: TRBJ1-1; cdr3_nt: TGTGCCAGCAGTCGATACGGGCTATTGAACACTGAAGCTTTCTTT; cdr3_aa: CASSRYGLLNTEAFF
clone_size: -; d_call: -; v_call: TRBV9; j_call: TRBJ1-1; cdr3_nt: TGTGCCAGCAGCCCTACCTATGGAATAGCAAGTGAAGCTTTCTTT; cdr3_aa: CASSPTYGIASEAFF
clone_size: -; d_call: -; v_call: TRBV5-6; j_call: TRBJ1-5; cdr3_nt: TGTGCCAGCAGCTTACCGGGGCAGCCCCAGCATTTT; cdr3_aa: CASSLPGQPQHF
clone_size: few; d_call: -; v_call: TRBV9; j_call: TRBJ2-3; cdr3_nt: TGTGCCAGCAGCGTAGGGGCAACCACAGATACGCAGTATTTT; cdr3_aa: CASSVGATTDTQYF
clone_size: -; d_call: -; v_call: TRBV12-3/TRBV12-4; j_call: TRBJ1-2; cdr3_nt: TGTGCCAGCAGTCCTACTGGAGCGTATGGCTACACCTTC; cdr3_aa: CASSPTGAYGYTF
clone_size: many; d_call: TRBD2; v_call: TRBV27; j_call: TRBJ2-4; cdr3_nt: TGTGCCAGCAGTTTATTCGGGCGAGCGGGGGCCGGAGCCAAAAACATTCAGTACTTC; cdr3_aa: CASSLFGRAGAGAKNIQYF
clone_size: few; d_call: TRBD1; v_call: TRBV12-3/TRBV12-4; j_call: TRBJ1-6; cdr3_nt: TGTGCCAGTACTACAGGGGATTCACCCCTCCACTTT; cdr3_aa: CASTTGDSPLHF
clone_size: few; d_call: -; v_call: TRBV7-2; j_call: TRBJ2-7; cdr3_nt: TGTGCCAGCAGCTTAGGGCAGGGAACTTACTACGAGCAGTACTTC; cdr3_aa: CASSLGQGTYYEQYF
clone_size: -; d_call: TRBD1; v_call: TRBV19; j_call: TRBJ1-2; cdr3_nt: TGTGCCAGTAGTATCCCGGACAGGGGGGGCTACACCTTC; cdr3_aa: CASSIPDRGGYTF
clone_size: few; d_call: -; v_call: TRBV2; j_call: TRBJ2-2; cdr3_nt: TGTGCCAGCAGTGAGGTGGGGGGACGAACCGGGGAGCTGTTTTTT; cdr3_aa: CASSEVGGRTGELFF
clone_size: many; d_call: -; v_call: TRBV20-1; j_call: TRBJ2-2; cdr3_nt: TGCAGTGCTAGAGAGAACACCGGGGAGCTGTTTTTT; cdr3_aa: CSARENTGELFF
clone_size: -; d_call: -; v_call: TRBV11-2; j_call: TRBJ2-1; cdr3_nt: TGTGCCAGCAGCCGCGACAGTGGAGATGAGCAGTTCTTC; cdr3_aa: CASSRDSGDEQFF
clone_size: many; d_call: -; v_call: TRBV10-3; j_call: TRBJ2-3; cdr3_nt: TGTGCCATCAGTGAATGGGGGTACACAGATACGCAGTATTTT; cdr3_aa: CAISEWGYTDTQYF
clone_size: -; d_call: -; v_call: TRBV6-6; j_call: TRBJ1-1; cdr3_nt: TGTGCCACCTGGCGTGCAGGGAACACTGAAGCTTTCTTT; cdr3_aa: CATWRAGNTEAFF
clone_size: -; d_call: TRBD2; v_call: TRBV2; j_call: TRBJ2-3; cdr3_nt: TGTGCCAGCAGGGCTCTAGCGGGGGAGCCCACAGATACGCAGTATTTT; cdr3_aa: CASRALAGEPTDTQYF
clone_size: many; d_call: -; v_call: TRBV5-1; j_call: TRBJ1-1; cdr3_nt: TGCGCCAGCAGCTTGGAGACCTCGGGATTGACTGAAGCTTTCTTT; cdr3_aa: CASSLETSGLTEAFF
clone_size: few; d_call: -; v_call: TRBV12-3/TRBV12-4; j_call: TRBJ2-3; cdr3_nt: TGTGCCAGCAGAAGGGACCCACAAAGCACAGATACGCAGTATTTT; cdr3_aa: CASRRDPQSTDTQYF
clone_size: few; d_call: -; v_call: TRBV18; j_call: TRBJ2-7; cdr3_nt: TGTGCCAGCTCATCTTCTCTCGAGCAGTACTTC; cdr3_aa: CASSSSLEQYF
clone_size: many; d_call: -; v_call: TRBV7-3; j_call: TRBJ2-6; cdr3_nt: TGTGCCAGCAGCTTTCAGGGTGCTGGGGCCAACGTCCTGACTTTC; cdr3_aa: CASSFQGAGANVLTF
clone_size: -; d_call: -; v_call: TRBV9; j_call: TRBJ1-5; cdr3_nt: TGTGCCAGCAGCGGGGGACCCAACCCGAATCAGCCCCAGCATTTT; cdr3_aa: CASSGGPNPNQPQHF
clone_size: few; d_call: -; v_call: TRBV7-9; j_call: TRBJ2-1; cdr3_nt: TGTGCCAGCGGGCGGGGTTTGGATGAGCAGTTCTTC; cdr3_aa: CASGRGLDEQFF
clone_size: few; d_call: TRBD1; v_call: TRBV7-2; j_call: TRBJ1-2; cdr3_nt: TGTGCCAGCAGCCCACAGACAGGGAGCTATGGCTACACCTTC; cdr3_aa: CASSPQTGSYGYTF
clone_size: many; d_call: -; v_call: TRBV15; j_call: TRBJ2-1; cdr3_nt: TGTGCCACCAGCAGGGGCCCCCAAGACAATGAGCAGTTCTTC; cdr3_aa: CATSRGPQDNEQFF
clone_size: -; d_call: -; v_call: TRBV6-5; j_call: TRBJ2-1; cdr3_nt: TGTGCCAGCAGTTTATCGGCGGGATTCTATGAGCAGTTCTTC; cdr3_aa: CASSLSAGFYEQFF
clone_size: many; d_call: -; v_call: TRBV5-1; j_call: TRBJ2-3; cdr3_nt: TGCGCCAGCAGCTTGGCCGACAGCGCCTCCACAGATACGCAGTATTTT; cdr3_aa: CASSLADSASTDTQYF
clone_size: -; d_call: -; v_call: TRBV19; j_call: TRBJ2-5; cdr3_nt: TGTGCCAGTAGTAGCGGGACGGAATTCGGGGCCCAGTACTTC; cdr3_aa: CASSSGTEFGAQYF
clone_size: -; d_call: TRBD2; v_call: TRBV3-1; j_call: TRBJ2-3; cdr3_nt: TGTGCCAGCAGCCAGCGGGGGGCCACAGATACGCAGTATTTT; cdr3_aa: CASSQRGATDTQYF
clone_size: -; d_call: -; v_call: TRBV12-3/TRBV12-4; j_call: TRBJ1-6; cdr3_nt: TGTGCCAGCAGTCCGAGGAATTCACCCCTCCACTTT; cdr3_aa: CASSPRNSPLHF
clone_size: -; d_call: -; v_call: TRBV7-2; j_call: TRBJ2-1; cdr3_nt: TGTGCCAGCATACAACAGAGCTCCTACAATGAGCAGTTCTTC; cdr3_aa: CASIQQSSYNEQFF
clone_size: -; d_call: -; v_call: TRBV7-2; j_call: TRBJ1-4; cdr3_nt: TGTGCCAGCAGCTTCGATATGGGGGGCAATGAAAAACTGTTTTTT; cdr3_aa: CASSFDMGGNEKLFF
clone_size: few; d_call: -; v_call: TRBV7-2; j_call: TRBJ2-1; cdr3_nt: TGTGCCAGCAGCCCCGCTTTGGACACACGCTACAATGAGCAGTTCTTC; cdr3_aa: CASSPALDTRYNEQFF
clone_size: -; d_call: TRBD1; v_call: TRBV6-4; j_call: TRBJ1-1; cdr3_nt: TGTGCCAGCAGTCAACAGGGGAAAACTGAAGCTTTCTTT; cdr3_aa: CASSQQGKTEAFF